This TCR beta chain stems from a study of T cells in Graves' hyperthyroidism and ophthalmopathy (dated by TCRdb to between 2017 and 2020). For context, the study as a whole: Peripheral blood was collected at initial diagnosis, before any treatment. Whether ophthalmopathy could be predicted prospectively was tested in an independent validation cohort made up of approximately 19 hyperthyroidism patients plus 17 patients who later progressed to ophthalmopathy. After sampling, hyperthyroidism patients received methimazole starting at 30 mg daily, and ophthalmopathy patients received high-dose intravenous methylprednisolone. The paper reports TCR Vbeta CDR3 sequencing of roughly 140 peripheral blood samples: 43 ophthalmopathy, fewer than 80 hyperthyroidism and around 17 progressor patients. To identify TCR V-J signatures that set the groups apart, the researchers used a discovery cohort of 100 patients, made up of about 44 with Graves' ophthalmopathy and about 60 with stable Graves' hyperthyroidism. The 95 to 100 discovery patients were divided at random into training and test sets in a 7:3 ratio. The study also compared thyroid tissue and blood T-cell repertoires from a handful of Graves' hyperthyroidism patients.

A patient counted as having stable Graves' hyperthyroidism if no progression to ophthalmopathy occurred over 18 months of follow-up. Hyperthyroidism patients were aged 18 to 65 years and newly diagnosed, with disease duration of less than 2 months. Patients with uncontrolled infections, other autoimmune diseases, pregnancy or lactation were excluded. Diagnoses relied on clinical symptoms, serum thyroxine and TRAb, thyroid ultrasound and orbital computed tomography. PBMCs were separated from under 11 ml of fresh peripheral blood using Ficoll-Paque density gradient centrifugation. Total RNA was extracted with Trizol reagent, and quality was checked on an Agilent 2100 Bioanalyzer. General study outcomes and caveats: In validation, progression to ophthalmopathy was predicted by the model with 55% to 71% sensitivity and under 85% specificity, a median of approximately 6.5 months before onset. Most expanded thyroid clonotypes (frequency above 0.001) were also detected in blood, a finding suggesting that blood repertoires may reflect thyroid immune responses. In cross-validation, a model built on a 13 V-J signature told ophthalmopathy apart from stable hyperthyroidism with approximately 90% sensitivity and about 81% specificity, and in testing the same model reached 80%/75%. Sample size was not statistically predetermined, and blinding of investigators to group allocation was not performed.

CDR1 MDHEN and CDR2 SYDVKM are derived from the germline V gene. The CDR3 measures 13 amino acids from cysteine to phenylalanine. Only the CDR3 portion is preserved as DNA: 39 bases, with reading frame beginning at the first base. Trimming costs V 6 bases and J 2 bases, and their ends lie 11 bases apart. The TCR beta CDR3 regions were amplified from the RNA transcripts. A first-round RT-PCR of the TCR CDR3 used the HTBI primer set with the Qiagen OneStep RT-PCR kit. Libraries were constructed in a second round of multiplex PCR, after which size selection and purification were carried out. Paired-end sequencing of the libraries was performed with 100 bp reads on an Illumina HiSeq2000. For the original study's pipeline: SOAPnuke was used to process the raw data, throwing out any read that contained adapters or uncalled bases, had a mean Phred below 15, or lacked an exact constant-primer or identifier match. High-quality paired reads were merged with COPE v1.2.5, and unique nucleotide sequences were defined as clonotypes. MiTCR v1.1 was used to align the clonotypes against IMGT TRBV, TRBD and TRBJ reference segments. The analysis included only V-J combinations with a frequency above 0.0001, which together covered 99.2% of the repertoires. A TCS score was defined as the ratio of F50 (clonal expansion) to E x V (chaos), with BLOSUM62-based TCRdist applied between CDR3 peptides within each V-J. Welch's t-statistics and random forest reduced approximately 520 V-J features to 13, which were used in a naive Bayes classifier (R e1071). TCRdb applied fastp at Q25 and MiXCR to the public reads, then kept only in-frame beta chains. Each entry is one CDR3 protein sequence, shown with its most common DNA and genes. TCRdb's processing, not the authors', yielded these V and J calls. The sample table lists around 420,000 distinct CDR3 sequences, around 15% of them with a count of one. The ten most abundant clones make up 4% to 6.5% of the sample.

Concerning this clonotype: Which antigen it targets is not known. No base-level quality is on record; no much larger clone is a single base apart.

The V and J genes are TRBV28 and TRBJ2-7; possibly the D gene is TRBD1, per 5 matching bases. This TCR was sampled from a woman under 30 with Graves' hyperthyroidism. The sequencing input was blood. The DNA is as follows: TGTGCCAGCAGAGCAGGGCAGACCTACGAGCAGTACTTC. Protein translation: CASRAGQTYEQYF.